Listed here is a single T cell receptor (beta chain). Antigen specificity is unknown. The data belong to a study of cytomegalovirus exposure and HLA in healthy donors. Study in general: A prior study identified approximately 120 million unique TCR beta sequences from 180 million or so T cells.

Study results and limitations: The study reported that TCR beta sequences accurately predicted HLA-A and HLA-B alleles in most subjects. Accounts indicate the classifier identified cytomegalovirus status with strong specificity and sensitivity.

V lost 5 bases and J lost 0; bases outside the gene matches: 5. CDR1 SGHTA and CDR2 FQGNSA come from the germline V gene. This CDR3 has 15 residues. The PCR employed 60 Vbeta primers together with 13 Jbeta primers. Some clones are missing from TCRdb's copy, which holds only in-frame ones; the method was immunoSEQ multiplex PCR. This table holds approximately 150,000 clones, about 80% found once. Healthy bone marrow donors made up the cohort. Sequencing was done on a sample of PBMCs. The V gene is TRBV7-2, the J gene TRBJ2-3; TRBD2 aligns across 7 bases. The sequence was obtained from a young man in good health and CMV-seropositive. Here the CDR3 DNA reads TGTGCCAGCAGCCGGGACTATCAAAGCACAGATACGCAGTATTTT. Translated: CASSRDYQSTDTQYF.